The entry below describes one T cell receptor beta chain. This specimen comes from a study of long-term antiretroviral therapy in people with HIV. Per donor, a minimum of one pre-ART and a minimum of two post-ART PBMC samples were available. A v3.0 immunoSEQ assay was performed at survey level. Sequenced by immunoSEQ multiplex PCR; TCRdb stores in-frame clones only, minus some. Of around 24,000 clones in the sample, 90% to 95% were seen once. This TCR derives from a woman aged 40 to 55 with HIV. The sample in question was unsorted PBMCs, obtained 7.6 years after starting antiretroviral therapy.

The CDR3 region is CASSRRDSANTGELFF. CDR3 bases: TGTGCCAGCAGCCGCCGGGACAGCGCTAACACCGGGGAGCTGTTTTTT. The V call is TRBV7-9, the J call TRBJ2-2; 7 nucleotides agree with TRBD1. This CDR3 has 16 amino acids. The V gene end was trimmed by 5 bases and the J gene end by 2 bases; junction bases not matched to a gene: 8. CDR1 is SEHNR, CDR2 FQNEAQ, per germline (reference sequence).